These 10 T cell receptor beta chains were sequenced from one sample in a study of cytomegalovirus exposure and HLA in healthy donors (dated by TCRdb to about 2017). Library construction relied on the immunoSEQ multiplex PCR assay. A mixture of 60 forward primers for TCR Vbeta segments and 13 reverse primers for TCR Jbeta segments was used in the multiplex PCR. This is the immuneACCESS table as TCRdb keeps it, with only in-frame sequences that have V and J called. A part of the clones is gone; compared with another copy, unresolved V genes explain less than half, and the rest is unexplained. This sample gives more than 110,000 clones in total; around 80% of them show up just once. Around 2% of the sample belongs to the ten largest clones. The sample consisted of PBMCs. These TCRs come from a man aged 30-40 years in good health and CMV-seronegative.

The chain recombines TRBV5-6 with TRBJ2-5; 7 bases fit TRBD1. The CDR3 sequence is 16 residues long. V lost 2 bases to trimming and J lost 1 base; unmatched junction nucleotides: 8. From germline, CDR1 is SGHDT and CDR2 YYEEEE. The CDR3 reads CASSFKGKGAQETQYF. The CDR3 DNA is TGTGCCAGCAGCTTTAAAGGGAAGGGGGCCCAAGAGACCCAGTACTTC.

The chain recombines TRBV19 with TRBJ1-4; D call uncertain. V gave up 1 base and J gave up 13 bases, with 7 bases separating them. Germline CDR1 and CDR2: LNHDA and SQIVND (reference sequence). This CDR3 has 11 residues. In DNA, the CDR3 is TGTGCCAGTAGTATAGGAGGGCTACTGTTTTTT. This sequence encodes CASSIGGLLFF. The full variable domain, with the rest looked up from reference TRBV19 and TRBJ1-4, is DGGITQSPKYLFRKEGQNVTLSCEQNLNHDAMYWYRQDPGQGLRLIYYSQIVNDFQKGDIAEGYSVSREKKESFPLTVTSAQKNPTAFYLCASSIGGLLFFGSGTQLSVL.

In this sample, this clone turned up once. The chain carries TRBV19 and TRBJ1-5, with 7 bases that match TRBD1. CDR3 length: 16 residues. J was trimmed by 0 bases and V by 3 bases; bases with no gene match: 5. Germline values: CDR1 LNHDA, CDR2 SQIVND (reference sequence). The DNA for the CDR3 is TGTGCCAGTAGTATTTCAGGGGGAACTAGCAATCAGCCCCAGCATTTT. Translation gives CASSISGGTSNQPQHF.

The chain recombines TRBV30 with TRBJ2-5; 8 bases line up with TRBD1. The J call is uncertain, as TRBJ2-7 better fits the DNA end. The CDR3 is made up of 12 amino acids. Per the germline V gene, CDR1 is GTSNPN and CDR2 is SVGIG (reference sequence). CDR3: CARGQGENEQYF. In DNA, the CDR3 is TGTGCCCGCGGACAGGGCGAGAACGAGCAGTACTTC.

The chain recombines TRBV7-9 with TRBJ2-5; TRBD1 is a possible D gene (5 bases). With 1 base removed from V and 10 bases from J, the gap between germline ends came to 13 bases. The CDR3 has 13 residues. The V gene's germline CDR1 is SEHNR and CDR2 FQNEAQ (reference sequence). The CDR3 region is CASSLEGGADQYF. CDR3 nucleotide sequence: TGTGCCAGCAGCTTAGAGGGTGGGGCAGACCAGTACTTC.

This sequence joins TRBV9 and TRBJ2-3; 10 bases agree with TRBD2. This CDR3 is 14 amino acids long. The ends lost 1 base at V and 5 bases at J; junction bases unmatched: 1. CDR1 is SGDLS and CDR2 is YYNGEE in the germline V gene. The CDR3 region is CASSVPSGGDTQYF. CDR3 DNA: TGTGCCAGCAGCGTACCTAGCGGGGGAGATACGCAGTATTTT. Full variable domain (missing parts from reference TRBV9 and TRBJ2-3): DSGVTQTPKHLITATGQRVTLRCSPRSGDLSVYWYQQSLDQGLQFLIQYYNGEERAKGNILERFSAQQFPDLHSELNLSSLELGDSALYFCASSVPSGGDTQYFGPGTRLTVL.

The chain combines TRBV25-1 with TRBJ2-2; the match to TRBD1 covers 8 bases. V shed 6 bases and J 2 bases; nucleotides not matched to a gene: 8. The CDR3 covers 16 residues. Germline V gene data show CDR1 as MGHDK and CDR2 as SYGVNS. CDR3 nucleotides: TGTGCCAGCAGATTACCCGGGACAGGCAACACCGGGGAGCTGTTTTTT. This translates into CASRLPGTGNTGELFF.

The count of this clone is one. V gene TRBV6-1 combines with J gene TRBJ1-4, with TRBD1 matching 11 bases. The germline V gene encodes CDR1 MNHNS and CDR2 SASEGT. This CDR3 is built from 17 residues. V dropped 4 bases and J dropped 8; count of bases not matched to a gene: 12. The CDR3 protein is CASSGGQGALIGEKLFF. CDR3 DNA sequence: TGTGCCAGCAGTGGTGGACAGGGGGCGCTTATAGGAGAAAAACTGTTTTTT.

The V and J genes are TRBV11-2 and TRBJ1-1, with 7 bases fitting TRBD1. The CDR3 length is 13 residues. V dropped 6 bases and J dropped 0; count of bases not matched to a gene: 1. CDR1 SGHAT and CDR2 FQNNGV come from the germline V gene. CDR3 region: CASRGTVNTEAFF. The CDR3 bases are TGTGCCAGCAGGGGGACAGTGAACACTGAAGCTTTCTTT.

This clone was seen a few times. The CDR3 nucleotides are TGTGCCAGCAGTTTATTATCCTATACAGGATCCTACGAGCAGTACTTC. It is translated as CASSLLSYTGSYEQYF. This chain connects TRBV28 to TRBJ2-7, with D perhaps matching TRBD1 (5 bases). V lost 1 base and J lost 1, with 14 bases in between. The CDR3 extends over 16 amino acids. From germline, CDR1 is MDHEN and CDR2 SYDVKM.